The 9 T cell receptor beta chains in this list originate from one sample, sequenced in a study of beta chain features in type 1 diabetes. Study results and limitations: In all four CD4+ subsets, TCRB CDR3 length was significantly, moderately reduced in type 1 diabetes.

Sequencing targeted expressed TCRB transcripts, as all isolated RNA had been reverse transcribed. TCRdb keeps only in-frame clones here, not all; method: immunoSEQ multiplex PCR. The sample shows around 250,000 clones, about 14% of them seen only once. For these receptors, no antigen is known. Sequencing was performed on naive CD4+ T cells from blood. Every receptor here comes from a man younger than 40 with type 1 diabetes.

The genes are TRBV9 and TRBJ2-1; possible D gene TRBD2, 6 bases. V was cut by 0 bases and J by 0 bases, with 13 bases left in between. The CDR3 loop spans 17 amino acids. CDR1 is SGDLS and CDR2 is YYNGEE in the germline V gene. The CDR3 spells CASSVVGGTRSYNEQFF. The DNA for the CDR3 is TGTGCCAGCAGCGTAGTGGGCGGGACCCGCTCCTACAATGAGCAGTTCTTC.

A few counts support this clone. The DNA of the CDR3 is TGTGCCAGCAGTGTTGACAGAGACTATGGCTACACCTTC. This encodes CASSVDRDYGYTF. The gene calls are TRBV2 and TRBJ1-2, with D perhaps TRBD1 (5 bases). Germline CDR1 and CDR2: SNHLY and FYNNEI. The CDR3 spans 13 residues. Trimming removed 4 bases at V and 3 bases at J, with 9 bases between.

This rearrangement joins TRBV19 to TRBJ1-2; 9 nucleotides align to TRBD1. Germline V CDR1 and CDR2: LNHDA, SQIVND (reference sequence). Trimming removed 2 bases from V and 3 bases from J; junction bases left unmatched: 10. The CDR3 has 17 amino acids. The CDR3 loop reads CASSIYLGQGGDYGYTF. The CDR3 DNA follows: TGTGCCAGTAGTATATACCTGGGACAGGGTGGAGACTATGGCTACACCTTC.

This clone was detected only a few times. The chain employs TRBV7-6 and TRBJ2-7, with 7 bases identical to TRBD2. The trim removed 1 base at V and 3 bases at J, leaving 3 bases unmatched. Germline values: CDR1 SGHVS, CDR2 FNYEAQ. The CDR3 is 14 amino acids. DNA of the CDR3: TGTGCCAGCAGCTTAGGCGGGAGACGCTACGAGCAGTACTTC. Translating gives CASSLGGRRYEQYF.

This clone has a handful of counts. The V and J genes are TRBV18 and TRBJ1-2; D gene uncertain. The CDR3 length is 13 residues. The V and J ends lost 0 bases and 4 bases respectively, with 6 bases between them. Germline V gene sequence: CDR1 KGHSH, CDR2 LQKENI. Written as DNA, the CDR3 is TGTGCCAGCTCACCACCGGCGGGCTATGGCTACACCTTC. It translates to CASSPPAGYGYTF.

The V call is TRBV4-1, the J call TRBJ1-1; tentative D call: TRBD1 (5 bases). The V end lost 1 base, the J end lost 7 bases, and 16 bases lay between the germline ends. The germline CDR1 and CDR2 sequences are MGHRA and YSYEKL. The CDR3 runs to 15 residues. The CDR3 nucleotides read TGCGCCAGCAGCCAAGTGGGCAGGGTAATGAGTGAAGCTTTCTTT. This encodes CASSQVGRVMSEAFF.

This clone was seen a few times. The CDR3 sequence: CASSDPGEVRHF. In DNA form, the CDR3 reads TGTGCCAGCAGTGATCCGGGGGAGGTTAGGCATTTT. The chain uses TRBV2 and TRBJ1-5, with a tentative D call TRBD1 (5 bases). Looked up from germline, CDR1 is SNHLY and CDR2 is FYNNEI. V was pared by 3 bases and J by 15 bases, with 15 bases between. The CDR3 is 12 amino acids.

This clone was detected a few times. This chain joins TRBV18 and TRBJ2-5, with D possibly being TRBD2 (5 bases). Germline V gives CDR1 KGHSH, CDR2 LQKENI. Trimming removed 1 base at V and 1 base at J, with 7 bases between. This CDR3 comprises 14 residues. Here the CDR3 DNA reads TGTGCCAGCTCACCACTAGCGAGCCAAGAGACCCAGTACTTC. It is translated as CASSPLASQETQYF.

This clone was found a few times. The chain uses TRBV4-2 and TRBJ2-6, with D possibly being TRBD1 (5 bases). This CDR3 has 17 residues. Germline assignment: CDR1 LGHNA and CDR2 YNFKEQ. V gave up 0 bases and J gave up 0 bases, with 9 bases separating them. CDR3 residues: CASSQDRARSGANVLTF. For the CDR3, the DNA is TGTGCCAGCAGCCAAGACAGGGCCCGCTCTGGGGCCAACGTCCTGACTTTC.